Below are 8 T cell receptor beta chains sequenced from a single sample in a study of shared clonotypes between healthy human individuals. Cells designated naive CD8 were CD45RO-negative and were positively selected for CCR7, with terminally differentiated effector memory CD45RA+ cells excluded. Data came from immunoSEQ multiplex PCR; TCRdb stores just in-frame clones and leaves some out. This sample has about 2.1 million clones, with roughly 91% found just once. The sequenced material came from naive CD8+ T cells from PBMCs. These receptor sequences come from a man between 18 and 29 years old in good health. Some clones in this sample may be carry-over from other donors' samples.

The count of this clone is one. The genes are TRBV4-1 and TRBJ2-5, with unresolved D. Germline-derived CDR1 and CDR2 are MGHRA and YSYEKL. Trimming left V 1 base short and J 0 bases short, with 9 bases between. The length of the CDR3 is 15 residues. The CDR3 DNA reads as TGCGCCAGCAGCCAAGTGGCCTTCTACCAAGAGACCCAGTACTTC. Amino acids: CASSQVAFYQETQYF.

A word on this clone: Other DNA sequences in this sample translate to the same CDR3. As DNA, the CDR3 is TGTGCCAGCAGCTTGGAACTAGCGGGAGGTACCGGGGAGCTGTTTTTT. Residues: CASSLELAGGTGELFF. V is TRBV5-6 and J is TRBJ2-2; 12 bases agree with TRBD2. CDR3 size: 16 residues. The V gene's germline CDR1 is SGHDT and CDR2 YYEEEE. The V segment lost 0 bases and the J segment 5 bases; nucleotides outside the gene matches: 2.

The chain's CDR3 is CASKTNSGGRNYGYTF. The CDR3 DNA sequence: TGTGCCAGCAAAACGAACTCGGGGGGGAGAAACTATGGCTACACCTTC. The chain employs TRBV27 and TRBJ1-2, with a weak D call TRBD1 (5 bases). Deletions cut 7 bases from V and 2 bases from J, with 20 bases between. The CDR3 contains 16 residues. The germline gives CDR1 MNHEY, CDR2 SMNVEV (reference sequence).

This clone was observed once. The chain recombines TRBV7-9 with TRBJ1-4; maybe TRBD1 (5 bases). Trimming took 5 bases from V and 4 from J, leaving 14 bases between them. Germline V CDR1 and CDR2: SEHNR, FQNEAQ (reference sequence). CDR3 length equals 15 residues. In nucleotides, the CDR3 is TGTGCCAGCAGCGCGTGGGACGACCTTAATGAAAAACTGTTTTTT. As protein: CASSAWDDLNEKLFF.

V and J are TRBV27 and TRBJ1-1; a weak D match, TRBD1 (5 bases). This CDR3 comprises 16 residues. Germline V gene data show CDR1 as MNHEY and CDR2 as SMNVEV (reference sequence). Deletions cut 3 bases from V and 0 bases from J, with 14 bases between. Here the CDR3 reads CASSFNPGHVNTEAFF. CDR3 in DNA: TGTGCCAGCAGTTTTAATCCTGGACATGTGAACACTGAAGCTTTCTTT.

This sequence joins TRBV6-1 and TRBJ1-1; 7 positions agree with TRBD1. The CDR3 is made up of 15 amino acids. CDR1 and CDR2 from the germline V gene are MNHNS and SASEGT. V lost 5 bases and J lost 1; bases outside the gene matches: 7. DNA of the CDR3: TGTGCCAGCAGTACACAGGGGTGGGGGAACACTGAAGCTTTCTTT. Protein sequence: CASSTQGWGNTEAFF.

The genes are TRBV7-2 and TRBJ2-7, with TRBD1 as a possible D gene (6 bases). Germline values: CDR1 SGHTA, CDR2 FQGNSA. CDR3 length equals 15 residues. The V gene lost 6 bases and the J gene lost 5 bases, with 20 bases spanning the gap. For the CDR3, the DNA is TGTGCCAGCAGTTATACGGTTGGGCAGGGGCACGAGCAGTACTTC. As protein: CASSYTVGQGHEQYF.

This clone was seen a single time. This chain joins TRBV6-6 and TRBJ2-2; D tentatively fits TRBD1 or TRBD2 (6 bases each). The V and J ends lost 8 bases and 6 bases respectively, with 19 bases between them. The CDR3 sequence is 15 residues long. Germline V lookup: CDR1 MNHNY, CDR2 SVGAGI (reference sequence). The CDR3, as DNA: TGTGCCAGCCCGAAGGGGGACTCCCTTGCCGGGGAGCTGTTTTTT. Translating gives CASPKGDSLAGELFF.